This TCR beta chain was obtained from a study of blood T cell repertoires in COVID-19. Study as a whole: COVID-19 samples collected from the United States, Italy and Spain covered acute and convalescent phases. The cDNA or gDNA used as material had been derived from T cells, B-cell-depleted T cells, or PBMCs.

Per the original data handling: By means of reference gene primer amplification, nucleated cell counts were estimated. Measured with immunoSEQ multiplex PCR; TCRdb has only the in-frame clones, and not every one. V and J calls and clone size follow that table, whereas D and trimming were derived from the DNA. Of 300,000 or so clones in the sample, 87% were seen once. J lost 2 bases, V lost 4 bases, and 7 bases had no gene match. The CDR3 contains 15 residues. Germline lookup yields CDR1 LGHNA and CDR2 YSLEER. The TCR sequence derives from a woman in her forties or fifties who had recovered from COVID-19. Source material: peripheral blood. The chain recombines TRBV4-3 with TRBJ2-7; the match to TRBD2 covers 8 bases. DNA for the CDR3: TGCGCCAGCAGCCCAGGGGTAGCGGGGCCCTACGAGCAGTACTTC. Its protein product is CASSPGVAGPYEQYF.